These 2 T cell receptor beta chains were all obtained from the same sample, sequenced in a study of beta chain features in type 1 diabetes. The antigens these receptors bind are not known. Notes on the study in general: For Type 1 diabetes patients, all four CD4+ subsets carried TCRB CDR3s that were moderately but significantly shorter.

Expressed TCRB transcripts were sequenced after all isolated RNA was converted to cDNA. TCRdb's table, derived via immunoSEQ multiplex PCR, lists solely in-frame clones and lacks some. The table has around 45,000 clones, around 40% seen once. The sample was stem cell memory CD4+ T cells from blood. The receptors originated from a man under 40 with type 1 diabetes.

The chain couples TRBV7-2 to TRBJ2-3, with a tentative D call TRBD1 (5 bases). In germline, CDR1 is SGHTA, CDR2 FQGNSA. The CDR3 runs 14 residues. The V end lost 2 bases, the J end lost 2 bases, and 8 bases lay between the germline ends. For the CDR3, the DNA is TGTGCCAGCAGCTTACAGGGTCCCACAGATACGCAGTATTTT. It yields the protein CASSLQGPTDTQYF.

This chain connects TRBV2 to TRBJ2-5; 8 bases are a match to TRBD1. Germline V gene sequence: CDR1 SNHLY, CDR2 FYNNEI. Trimming at V came to 7 bases and at J to 9 bases, leaving 10 bases not matched to a gene. The CDR3 has 13 amino acids. This chain's CDR3 is CASKLTGDLSQYF. CDR3 coding DNA: TGTGCCAGCAAGTTGACAGGGGATTTATCCCAGTACTTC. The full variable domain, rest sourced from reference TRBV2 and TRBJ2-5, is EPEVTQTPSHQVTQMGQEVILRCVPISNHLYFYWYRQILGQKVEFLVSFYNNEISEKSEIFDDQFSVERPDGSNFTLKIRSTKLEDSAMYFCASKLTGDLSQYFGPGTRLLVL.